This T cell receptor beta chain was found in a study of regulatory T cells in long-lasting Graves disease. Study-level background: Prior antithyroid drug treatment in newly diagnosed Graves' patients lasted under 3 months.

Time point indicated: newly diagnosed GD, antithyroid drugs for less than 3 months. After RNA was extracted from PBMCs, the TCR library was made from it. The guidelines of the American Thyroid Association were the basis for diagnosing Graves' disease. Study outcomes and limitations: Favoring TRBV28, TRBJ1-2 and TRBJ2-5 was a feature seen in persistent disease.

The CDR3 contains 18 residues. V shed 5 bases and J 0 bases; nucleotides not matched to a gene: 14. The germline V gene has CDR1 SGHAT and CDR2 FQDESV (reference sequence). CDR3 regions were amplified by Arm-PCR using iRepertoire HTBI primers to build TCR beta libraries. MiXCR was run by TCRdb on the multiplex PCR reads, yielding one entry per CDR3 protein. Of 250,000 to 400,000 distinct CDR3 sequences listed, about 20% were seen once; the top ten hold 38%. Regarding this clonotype: The antigen remains unidentified.

The TCR comes from a female donor with Graves disease. The chain uses TRBV11-1 and TRBJ2-7, with 9 positions matching TRBD2. The sample here was peripheral blood mononuclear cells (PBMCs), taken at new diagnosis, from a patient treated with antithyroid drugs. The CDR3 sequence is CASSTIAGEGKSSYEQYF. DNA of the CDR3: TGTGCCAGCAGCACAATAGCGGGAGAGGGGAAAAGCTCCTACGAGCAGTACTTC.